The clone carrying this T cell receptor (beta chain) was recorded many times. The antigen is unknown. The cDNA had a unique molecular identifier and a template-switch universal primer site. A single record per CDR3 protein comes from TCRdb applying MiXCR to the 5' RACE reads. This table has 1,800,000 or so distinct CDR3 sequences, about 30% appearing once. The donors were all healthy and Caucasian. This CDR3 contains 14 residues. Germline CDR1 reads MNHEY; CDR2 reads SMNVEV (reference sequence). Trimming stripped 5 bases from V and 2 bases from J, with 13 bases between. This entry comes from a study of identical twins. Study-wide results and limits: Analyses of zero insertions could be partly confounded by invariant MAIT and iNKT cells. Fewer insertions characterized abundant cord blood beta clonotypes, whereas memory repertoires showed none.

This TCR came from a newborn girl in good health. The chain has TRBV27 and TRBJ2-7; D uncertain. Source material: cord blood. CDR3 amino acids: CASSIRTEAYEQYF. CDR3 nucleotide sequence: TGTGCCAGCAGTATCCGAACAGAAGCCTACGAGCAGTACTTC.